What follows are 12 T cell receptor beta chains derived from one specimen sequenced in a study of blood T cells in healthy people across ages. Then a second PCR, running roughly 7 to 12 cycles, was carried out with a sample-barcoded 5' primer and a J-beta primer mix. TCRdb re-called the 5' RACE reads through MiXCR, storing one row per CDR3 protein. The sample consists of over 950,000 distinct CDR3 sequences, more than 30% of them appearing once. Sequenced material: blood. The receptors were gathered from a man between 18 and 29 years old in good health.

The table lists this clonotype with a count of one. J is TRBJ1-1 and V is TRBV10-3, with unresolved D. Per germline, CDR1 ENHRY and CDR2 SYGVKD. Between the trimmed V and J ends, which lost 3 bases and 1 base, there was a span of 9 bases. The CDR3 sequence is 14 residues long. The CDR3 coding sequence is TGTGCCATCAGTGACCCTACGGCGAACACTGAAGCTTTCTTT. This encodes CAISDPTANTEAFF.

This clonotype was detected once. Since a much larger clone is just one base distant, this may be a read error. The chain combines TRBV20-1 with TRBJ2-7; D not resolved. CDR3 length: 14 residues. Germline V lookup: CDR1 DFQATT, CDR2 SNEGSKA (reference sequence). V was clipped by 4 bases and J by 7 bases, with 20 bases between them. CDR3 nucleotide sequence: TGCAGTGCTAACGCGGTTGACTCCTACAATGAGCAGTACTTC. Protein product: CSANAVDSYNEQYF.

The rearrangement links TRBV7-3 to TRBJ2-1; 9 nucleotides agree with TRBD1. Germline-derived CDR1 and CDR2 are SGHTA and FQGTGA. The V gene end was trimmed by 5 bases and the J gene end by 4 bases; junction bases not matched to a gene: 9. The CDR3 has 16 residues. The CDR3 loop is CASSPIGTGSYNEQFF. The CDR3 nucleotides read TGTGCCAGCAGCCCCATTGGGACAGGGAGTTACAATGAGCAGTTCTTC.

The J gene is TRBJ2-7, the V gene TRBV4-2; TRBD1 matches at 8 bases. Germline CDR1 LGHNA, CDR2 YNFKEQ. This CDR3 is 17 amino acids long. After removal of 0 bases from V and 7 bases from J, the junction contained 14 bases not matched to a gene. The CDR3 region is CASSQDSGQDTYNEQYF. The CDR3 DNA follows: TGTGCCAGCAGCCAAGATTCGGGACAGGACACCTACAATGAGCAGTACTTC.

This clonotype occurred a few times. This chain uses TRBV4-2 with TRBJ1-1; 12 positions match TRBD1. Germline CDR1 reads LGHNA; CDR2 reads YNFKEQ. Germline trimming cut 4 bases from V and 0 bases from J; bases unmatched to any gene: 12. This CDR3 spans 19 amino acids. This CDR3 is CASSLWAGTGGGMNTEAFF. The CDR3 DNA follows: TGTGCCAGCAGCCTCTGGGCCGGGACAGGGGGCGGAATGAACACTGAAGCTTTCTTT.

The chain has TRBV6-6 and TRBJ1-2; D remains unclear. Germline CDR1 reads MNHNY; CDR2 reads SVGAGI (reference sequence). V was clipped by 2 bases and J by 2 bases, with 12 bases between them. This CDR3 has 15 amino acids. The DNA for the CDR3 is TGTGCCAGCAGTTACGTTCAAGGTGAAAACTATGGCTACACCTTC. Its protein product is CASSYVQGENYGYTF.

Turning to this clonotype: A read error may produce the germline difference seen at one junction end. The genes are TRBV5-1 and TRBJ2-1; maybe TRBD2 (6 bases). Judging by the DNA end, TRBJ2-7 fits better; the J call may be wrong. CDR3 length equals 18 residues. CDR1 is SGHRS and CDR2 is YFSETQ in the germline V gene. The chain's CDR3 is CARSFPGGRSSSYNEQYF. DNA for the CDR3: TGCGCCAGAAGCTTCCCCGGGGGACGCTCCAGCTCCTACAATGAGCAGTACTTC.

This clonotype has more than one count but fewer than ten. V and J are TRBV6-5 and TRBJ1-5, with D unresolved. Trimming removed 4 bases from V and 2 bases from J, with 6 bases in between. This CDR3 is built from 13 residues. CDR1 MNHEY and CDR2 SVGAGI come from the germline V gene. The CDR3, as DNA: TGTGCCAGCAGTTGGTCGGGCAATCAGCCCCAGCATTTT. Translation gives CASSWSGNQPQHF.

This rearrangement joins TRBV6-6 to TRBJ2-5, with TRBD2 matching 8 bases. Per the germline V gene, CDR1 is MNHNY and CDR2 is SVGAGI (reference sequence). The CDR3 covers 16 residues. The V gene end was trimmed by 4 bases and the J gene end by 4 bases; junction bases not matched to a gene: 11. This CDR3 is CASSSLSSGVGETQYF. For the CDR3, the DNA is TGTGCCAGCAGTTCCTTGAGTAGCGGGGTTGGAGAGACCCAGTACTTC.

The CDR3 loop reads CANKGQSSYNEQFF. CDR3 bases: TGTGCCAACAAAGGACAGAGCTCCTACAATGAGCAGTTCTTC. The V call is TRBV24-1, the J call TRBJ2-1; weak D call: TRBD1 (6 bases). V lost 11 bases, J lost 0 bases, and 13 bases lay in between. CDR3 length: 14 residues. Germline CDR1 KGHDR, CDR2 SFDVKD.

This clonotype was recorded at least ten times. J is TRBJ2-3 and V is TRBV20-1, with 9 nucleotides matching TRBD2. The CDR3 is 14 amino acids. Germline trimming cut 4 bases from V and 4 bases from J; bases unmatched to any gene: 6. Per the germline V gene, CDR1 is DFQATT and CDR2 is SNEGSKA (reference sequence). CDR3 bases: TGCAGTGCTACGGGACTAGCTTCCGCAGATACGCAGTATTTT. Amino acid sequence: CSATGLASADTQYF.

The chain couples TRBV19 to TRBJ1-1, with a weak D call TRBD1 (5 bases). The CDR3 runs to 15 residues. The V gene lost 3 bases and the J gene lost 3 bases, with 14 bases spanning the gap. The germline V gene encodes CDR1 LNHDA and CDR2 SQIVND (reference sequence). This CDR3 is CASSIGGPLYTEAFF. CDR3 coding DNA: TGTGCCAGTAGTATCGGGGGACCCCTCTACACTGAAGCTTTCTTT.